The rows below give T cell receptor beta chains drawn from one sample of a study of post-analysis software for immune sequencing data. Each CDR3 protein is one row after TCRdb ran MiXCR on the PCR reads. The data contain 500,000 to 600,000 distinct CDR3 sequences, 44% of them singletons. Sequencing was done on a sample of blood. The receptor source for this set is a girl aged 10 to 17 with multiple sclerosis. Each CDR3 is given with its conserved first and last residue. Fields, in order: J gene, D gene, V gene, clone size, CDR3 DNA, CDR3 protein. D genes are given only for firm matches. Expanded clones get a size class; other rows say once, few or many, or leave the size out.

J gene: TRBJ1-5
D gene: -
V gene: TRBV7-4
clone size: -
CDR3 DNA: TGTGCCAGCAGCTTAAAGCAGGGCGGGAATCAGCCCCAGCATTTT
CDR3 protein: CASSLKQGGNQPQHF

J gene: TRBJ2-1
D gene: -
V gene: TRBV11-2
clone size: few
CDR3 DNA: TGTGCCCTACCACGACCAGAGCAGTTCTTC
CDR3 protein: CALPRPEQFF

J gene: TRBJ2-7
D gene: -
V gene: TRBV6-6
clone size: -
CDR3 DNA: TGTGCCAGCAGTTACGAATCAAGGTCCTACGAGCAGTACTTC
CDR3 protein: CASSYESRSYEQYF

J gene: TRBJ2-5
D gene: TRBD1
V gene: TRBV11-2
clone size: -
CDR3 DNA: TGTGCCAGCAGCCCCAGGACAGGCCGGGGAGTGGAGACCCAGTACTTC
CDR3 protein: CASSPRTGRGVETQYF

J gene: TRBJ1-2
D gene: -
V gene: TRBV7-2
clone size: -
CDR3 DNA: TGTGCCAGCAGCCCAAAAGCGGGGAACTATGGCTACACCTTC
CDR3 protein: CASSPKAGNYGYTF

J gene: TRBJ2-4
D gene: -
V gene: TRBV5-1
clone size: -
CDR3 DNA: TGCGCCAGCAGCTTGGCCCAGGGAAGAAACATTCAGTACTTC
CDR3 protein: CASSLAQGRNIQYF

J gene: TRBJ2-6
D gene: -
V gene: TRBV7-3
clone size: few
CDR3 DNA: TGTGCCAGCAGCTTAGCAGGGGAAAGCTCTGGGGCCAACGTCCTGACTTTC
CDR3 protein: CASSLAGESSGANVLTF

J gene: TRBJ2-7
D gene: TRBD1
V gene: TRBV2
clone size: -
CDR3 DNA: TGTGCCAGCAGTGATTGGGGCCGACAGGGGGGCCGTATAGGGTACGAGCAGTACTTC
CDR3 protein: CASSDWGRQGGRIGYEQYF

J gene: TRBJ2-1
D gene: -
V gene: TRBV7-2
clone size: few
CDR3 DNA: TGTGCCAGCAGCTTAGCTCAGCTGACGAATGAGCAGTTCTTC
CDR3 protein: CASSLAQLTNEQFF

J gene: TRBJ1-2
D gene: TRBD1
V gene: TRBV6-5
clone size: -
CDR3 DNA: TGTGCCAGCAGGGATCGGGACAGTAAGGGCTACACCTTC
CDR3 protein: CASRDRDSKGYTF

J gene: TRBJ1-6
D gene: -
V gene: TRBV7-8
clone size: -
CDR3 DNA: TGTGCCAGCAGCTTTATCTGGACAGCCGAAGGGGATAATTCACCCCTCCACTTT
CDR3 protein: CASSFIWTAEGDNSPLHF

J gene: TRBJ2-7
D gene: -
V gene: TRBV7-8
clone size: -
CDR3 DNA: TGTGCCAGCAGCTTAGGCTATCAGGACGAGCAGTACTTC
CDR3 protein: CASSLGYQDEQYF

J gene: TRBJ2-4
D gene: -
V gene: TRBV6-6
clone size: -
CDR3 DNA: TGTGCCAGCAGTTCGTATACTTCCCTAGCCAAAAACATTCAGTACTTC
CDR3 protein: CASSSYTSLAKNIQYF

J gene: TRBJ2-3
D gene: -
V gene: TRBV29-1
clone size: -
CDR3 DNA: TGCAGCGTTGGGATTTCTTCCCTTGGAGATACGCAGTATTTT
CDR3 protein: CSVGISSLGDTQYF

J gene: TRBJ2-7
D gene: -
V gene: TRBV5-6
clone size: many
CDR3 DNA: TGTGCCAGCAGCTTCCTCAGGGCCGAGCAGTACTTC
CDR3 protein: CASSFLRAEQYF

J gene: TRBJ2-3
D gene: TRBD2
V gene: TRBV20-1
clone size: -
CDR3 DNA: TGCAGTGCTCCCAGGACTAGCGGGGTTGCAGATACGCAGTATTTT
CDR3 protein: CSAPRTSGVADTQYF

J gene: TRBJ2-5
D gene: TRBD1
V gene: TRBV7-9
clone size: -
CDR3 DNA: TGTGCCAGCAGCTGGACGACAGGGGGCCAAGAGACCCAGTACTTC
CDR3 protein: CASSWTTGGQETQYF

J gene: TRBJ1-5
D gene: -
V gene: TRBV4-1
clone size: -
CDR3 DNA: TGCGCCAGCAGCCAGTACCAGGGGAGCAATCAGCCCCAGCATTTT
CDR3 protein: CASSQYQGSNQPQHF

J gene: TRBJ2-7
D gene: -
V gene: TRBV6-5
clone size: -
CDR3 DNA: TGTGCCAGCTTCCGGGGTTCGGGATACGAGCAGTACTTC
CDR3 protein: CASFRGSGYEQYF

J gene: TRBJ2-1
D gene: TRBD2
V gene: TRBV5-6
clone size: -
CDR3 DNA: TGTGCCAGCAGCTTTGAATTGGCGGGAGCCAATGAGCAGTTCTTC
CDR3 protein: CASSFELAGANEQFF

J gene: TRBJ2-5
D gene: -
V gene: TRBV29-1
clone size: many
CDR3 DNA: TGCAGCGTTGAAGAGACAGGATCGTTAGAGACCCAGTACTTC
CDR3 protein: CSVEETGSLETQYF

J gene: TRBJ2-5
D gene: -
V gene: TRBV27
clone size: -
CDR3 DNA: TGTGCCAGCAGTCCGACGGCCTGGGGAACCCAGTACTTC
CDR3 protein: CASSPTAWGTQYF

J gene: TRBJ1-2
D gene: -
V gene: TRBV20-1
clone size: once
CDR3 DNA: TGCAGTGCTAGATCCAATGATGGCTACACCTTC
CDR3 protein: CSARSNDGYTF

J gene: TRBJ2-1
D gene: TRBD2
V gene: TRBV29-1
clone size: -
CDR3 DNA: TGCAGCGTTATGACTAGCGGGGGGGTGGGTGAGCAGTTCTTC
CDR3 protein: CSVMTSGGVGEQFF

J gene: TRBJ1-2
D gene: TRBD1
V gene: TRBV20-1
clone size: -
CDR3 DNA: TGCAGTGCCGGGACAGGAGCTAACTATGGCTACACCTTC
CDR3 protein: CSAGTGANYGYTF

J gene: TRBJ2-1
D gene: TRBD2
V gene: TRBV6-4
clone size: -
CDR3 DNA: TGTGCCACCTCGCGGGAGGCCAACCCTTACAATGAGCAGTTCTTC
CDR3 protein: CATSREANPYNEQFF